The next 19 T cell receptor beta chains were all read from a single sample in a study of OX40 agonist ivuxolimab in advanced cancers. Repertoires were generated with immunoSEQ multiplex PCR, while TCRdb's copy carries only in-frame clones and drops some. The repertoire has 50,000 to 55,000 clones, about 90% of them found once; the top ten carry about 1.7%. Sequences were derived from CD4+ or CD8+ T cells sorted from blood, sampled in a trial of the OX40 agonist ivuxolimab. These receptors originate from an adult with an advanced solid tumor such as melanoma, head and neck, liver or kidney cancer.

The chain recombines TRBV5-6 with TRBJ1-3; no firm D call. The CDR3 is made up of 14 amino acids. Per germline, CDR1 SGHDT and CDR2 YYEEEE. With 1 base removed from V and 4 bases from J, the gap between germline ends came to 9 bases. This CDR3 is CASSLRSTGNTIYF. CDR3 nucleotides: TGTGCCAGCAGCTTGCGATCCACAGGAAACACCATATATTTT.

The chain joins TRBV2 to TRBJ2-5; no clear D gene. The CDR3 length is 13 residues. The V gene's germline CDR1 is SNHLY and CDR2 FYNNEI. V shed 3 bases and J shed 6 bases, with 11 bases lying between them. CDR3 coding DNA: TGTGCCAGCAGTGAGGGCCCTAGGAAGACCCAGTACTTC. Its protein product is CASSEGPRKTQYF.

The chain combines TRBV28 with TRBJ2-2, with D perhaps given as TRBD1 or TRBD2 (5 bases each). The CDR3 has 16 amino acids. V lost 6 bases to trimming and J lost 7 bases, with 21 bases between them. CDR1 MDHEN and CDR2 SYDVKM come from the germline V gene. This CDR3 reads CASSYPRGQGNGELFF. The CDR3 region has the DNA TGTGCCAGCAGCTATCCGAGAGGGCAGGGAAACGGGGAGCTGTTTTTT.

The chain links TRBV5-4 to TRBJ1-2; possible D gene TRBD1, 5 bases. Germline assignment: CDR1 SGHNT and CDR2 YYREEE (reference sequence). The CDR3 is 15 amino acids. V gave up 3 bases and J gave up 4 bases, with 16 bases separating them. The DNA for the CDR3 is TGTGCCAGCAGCTCTGGGGCGACAGAAATCTATGGCTACACCTTC. It is translated as CASSSGATEIYGYTF.

V usage is TRBV5-6 and J usage is TRBJ2-1, with 10 bases aligning to TRBD2. Trimming removed 4 bases from V and 8 bases from J; junction bases left unmatched: 9. CDR1 is SGHDT and CDR2 is YYEEEE in the germline V gene. This CDR3 is 15 amino acids long. CDR3 coding DNA: TGTGCCAGCAGCGCATTGGGGCTAGCGGGGGATGAGCAGTTCTTC. Its translation: CASSALGLAGDEQFF.

The rearrangement uses TRBV28 and TRBJ1-1, with D unclear. Trimming took 2 bases from V and 6 from J, leaving 7 bases between them. The germline gives CDR1 MDHEN, CDR2 SYDVKM. This CDR3 region has 12 residues. DNA for the CDR3: TGTGCCAGCAGTTTAGTGCAGGCTGAAGCTTTCTTT. This translates into CASSLVQAEAFF.

A single count supports this clone. This rearrangement joins TRBV5-1 to TRBJ1-1; D unclear. Germline V gene data show CDR1 as SGHRS and CDR2 as YFSETQ. Trimming left V 4 bases short and J 7 bases short, with 14 bases between. The CDR3 contains 13 residues. The CDR3 is CASSTSKGIEAFF. CDR3 DNA: TGCGCCAGCAGCACCTCTAAGGGAATTGAAGCTTTCTTT.

V and J are TRBV6-5 and TRBJ2-7, with TRBD1 matching 9 bases. The J segment lost 2 bases and the V segment lost 5 bases, leaving 7 bases of the junction unmatched. CDR1 MNHEY and CDR2 SVGAGI come from the germline V gene. The CDR3 is made up of 15 amino acids. CDR3 coding DNA: TGTGCCAGCAGTGGCGGGACAGGGAGGACCTACGAGCAGTACTTC. Translation gives CASSGGTGRTYEQYF.

This clone showed up just once. The V and J genes are TRBV9 and TRBJ2-1; 11 bases line up with TRBD2. The V and J ends lost 1 base and 4 bases, in that order; junction bases with no gene match: 4. The germline V gene encodes CDR1 SGDLS and CDR2 YYNGEE. The CDR3 has 16 amino acids. The CDR3 DNA sequence: TGTGCCAGCAGCGTATCCGGGACTAGCGGATACAATGAGCAGTTCTTC. It encodes CASSVSGTSGYNEQFF.

The chain combines TRBV6-5 with TRBJ1-1; 10 bases agree with TRBD1. This CDR3 has 15 residues. CDR1 is MNHEY, CDR2 SVGAGI, per germline. The trim removed 5 bases at V and 6 bases at J, leaving 9 bases unmatched. DNA for the CDR3: TGTGCCAGCAGTCCCCCCGGGACAGGGGTCCCTGAAGCTTTCTTT. It specifies CASSPPGTGVPEAFF.

CDR3 sequence (DNA): TGTGCCAGCAGCCAGGGTCCGGGAGGAGATACGCAGTATTTT. Encoded protein: CASSQGPGGDTQYF. V is TRBV6-1 and J is TRBJ2-3; 7 nucleotides match TRBD2. This CDR3 contains 14 residues. Per the germline V gene, CDR1 is MNHNS and CDR2 is SASEGT. V gave up 6 bases and J gave up 5 bases; unmatched junction bases: 8.

This chain connects TRBV18 to TRBJ2-7; D call uncertain. CDR3 length: 12 amino acids. Germline CDR1 reads KGHSH; CDR2 reads LQKENI. V shed 5 bases and J shed 3 bases, with 8 bases lying between them. The CDR3 loop reads CASSSQNYEQYV. For the CDR3, the DNA is TGTGCCAGCTCATCCCAAAACTACGAGCAGTACGTC.

The V call is TRBV11-2, the J call TRBJ2-7; 7 nucleotides match TRBD2. The CDR3 runs to 14 residues. The ends lost 1 base at V and 6 bases at J; junction bases unmatched: 6. Germline values: CDR1 SGHAT, CDR2 FQNNGV. The CDR3 region is CASSLALGGFEQYV. CDR3 bases: TGTGCCAGCAGCTTAGCCCTCGGGGGGTTCGAGCAGTACGTC.

V gene TRBV2 combines with J gene TRBJ2-3, with D tentatively TRBD2 (6 bases). Germline values: CDR1 SNHLY, CDR2 FYNNEI. Trimming removed 5 bases from V and 3 bases from J, with 15 bases in between. CDR3 length equals 15 residues. CDR3 sequence (DNA): TGTGCCAGCAGTCCGGGAGAGAGCCAAACAGATACGCAGTATTTT. Encoded protein: CASSPGESQTDTQYF. The full variable domain, its missing parts supplied by reference TRBV2 and TRBJ2-3, is EPEVTQTPSHQVTQMGQEVILRCVPISNHLYFYWYRQILGQKVEFLVSFYNNEISEKSEIFDDQFSVERPDGSNFTLKIRSTKLEDSAMYFCASSPGESQTDTQYFGPGTRLTVL.

The chain carries TRBV5-1 and TRBJ2-7; D is uncertain. CDR3 length: 14 amino acids. With 7 bases removed from V and 5 bases from J, the gap between germline ends came to 19 bases. The germline gives CDR1 SGHRS, CDR2 YFSETQ. The CDR3 is CASGPDRQQNEQYF. Here the CDR3 DNA reads TGCGCCAGCGGCCCCGATAGGCAGCAGAACGAGCAGTACTTC.

This clone was recorded a few times. This chain joins TRBV5-5 and TRBJ1-6; D is perhaps TRBD1 (6 bases). The CDR3 is 19 amino acids. Trimming stripped 7 bases from V and 6 bases from J, with 29 bases between. Germline V gene sequence: CDR1 SGHKS, CDR2 YYEKEE (reference sequence). The CDR3 sequence is CASELQAVGGNNANSPLHF. In DNA, the CDR3 is TGTGCCAGCGAGTTGCAGGCCGTGGGGGGCAACAACGCTAATTCACCCCTCCACTTT. The full variable domain, rest sourced from reference TRBV5-5 and TRBJ1-6, is DAGVTQSPTHLIKTRGQQVTLRCSPISGHKSVSWYQQVLGQGPQFIFQYYEKEERGRGNFPDRFSARQFPNYSSELNVNALLLGDSALYLCASELQAVGGNNANSPLHFGNGTRLTVT.

The chain employs TRBV10-1 and TRBJ2-2; TRBD2 is a possible D gene (6 bases). The CDR3 is made up of 14 amino acids. Germline V gene sequence: CDR1 WNHNN, CDR2 SYGVQD (reference sequence). With 4 bases removed from V and 8 bases from J, the gap between germline ends came to 14 bases. DNA of the CDR3: TGCGCCAGCAGTGTTGGGGGGAGTAAGGGGGAGCTGTTTTTT. Encoded protein: CASSVGGSKGELFF.

V usage is TRBV7-2 and J usage is TRBJ2-5, with unresolved D. The J call may be wrong; the DNA end is better matched by TRBJ2-7. CDR3 length equals 12 residues. Germline CDR1 SGHTA, CDR2 FQGNSA. For the CDR3, the DNA is TGTGCCAGCAGCATTAGCTCCTACGAGCAGTACTTC. Translation gives CASSISSYEQYF.

The chain employs TRBV29-1 and TRBJ2-7, with D uncertain. V shed 0 bases and J shed 9 bases, with 15 bases lying between them. CDR1 is SQVTM and CDR2 is ANQGSEA in the germline V gene. CDR3 size: 13 residues. The CDR3 bases are TGCAGCGTTGAAGATCTACAGCTGAAGGTGCAGTACTTC. Translating gives CSVEDLQLKVQYF.